This T cell receptor beta chain was observed in a study of cytomegalovirus exposure and HLA in healthy donors. Findings and caveats of the study: Three chains linked to CMV were shown in vitro to be specific for CMV antigens. A later analysis showed TCR association rates differing by HLA locus, peaking at DRB1 and lowest at HLA-C.

Donors showed nominal health when sampled, although they likely had unrecorded immune exposures. In the PCR, 60 Vbeta and 13 Jbeta primers were used. The method was immunoSEQ multiplex PCR; TCRdb's version includes in-frame clones alone and lacks a portion of them. This table holds approximately 190,000 clones, roughly 82% found once. Concerning this clone itself: Its antigen remains unknown.

Germline assignment: CDR1 LNHDA and CDR2 SQIVND (reference sequence). Trimming took 4 bases from V and 4 from J; bases not matched to a gene: 5. This CDR3 has 14 residues. The source material was PBMCs. The chain joins TRBV19 to TRBJ2-3; 7 nucleotides agree with TRBD2. This clonotype originated in a woman aged 50 to 60 in good health and CMV-seropositive. The CDR3, as DNA: TGTGCCAGTAGTAAAGGACTAGAAGCAGATACGCAGTATTTT. As protein: CASSKGLEADTQYF. The full variable domain, its missing parts supplied by reference TRBV19 and TRBJ2-3, is DGGITQSPKYLFRKEGQNVTLSCEQNLNHDAMYWYRQDPGQGLRLIYYSQIVNDFQKGDIAEGYSVSREKKESFPLTVTSAQKNPTAFYLCASSKGLEADTQYFGPGTRLTVL.